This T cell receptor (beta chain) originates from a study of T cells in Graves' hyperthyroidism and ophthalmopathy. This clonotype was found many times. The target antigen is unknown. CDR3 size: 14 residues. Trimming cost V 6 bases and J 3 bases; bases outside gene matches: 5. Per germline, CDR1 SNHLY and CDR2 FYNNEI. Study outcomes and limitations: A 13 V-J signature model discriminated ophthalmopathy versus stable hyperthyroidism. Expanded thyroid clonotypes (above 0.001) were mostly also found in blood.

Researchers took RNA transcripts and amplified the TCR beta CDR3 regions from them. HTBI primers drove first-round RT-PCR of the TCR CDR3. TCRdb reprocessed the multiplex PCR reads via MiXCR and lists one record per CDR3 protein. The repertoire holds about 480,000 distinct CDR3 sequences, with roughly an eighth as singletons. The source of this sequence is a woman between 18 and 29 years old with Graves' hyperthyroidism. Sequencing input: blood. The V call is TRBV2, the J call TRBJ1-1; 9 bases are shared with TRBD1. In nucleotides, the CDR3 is TGTGCCAGCAGCACAGGGGGCATGTACACTGAAGCTTTCTTT. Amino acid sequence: CASSTGGMYTEAFF.